This T cell receptor beta chain was sequenced for a study of human T cells and chemical hapten exposure. As to time point: patch test 2, 6 weeks after DPC sensitization. Treatment noted: therapeutic diphenylcyclopropenone sensitization with weekly scalp DPC. This clonotype has a handful of counts. Germline V gene sequence: CDR1 DFQATT, CDR2 SNEGSKA (reference sequence). V was shortened by 1 base and J by 5 bases, with 12 bases between the two germline ends. The CDR3 sequence is 13 residues long. TCRdb independently ran MiXCR on the RACE reads; one entry per CDR3 protein. Of over 85,000 distinct CDR3 sequences in the sample, about 9.3% are singletons; the top ten hold 2% to 2.5%.

The starting material was whole blood, obtained in connection with sensitization to the hapten diphenylcyclopropenone (DPC). The rearrangement links TRBV20-1 to TRBJ2-7; no clear D gene. This TCR was recovered from a woman between 40 and 50 years old with alopecia areata. Some clones in this sample may be carry-over from other donors' samples. CDR3 sequence (DNA): TGCAGTGCTAGAGGAGGAACAGTCCACGAGCAGTACTTC. Its protein product is CSARGGTVHEQYF.